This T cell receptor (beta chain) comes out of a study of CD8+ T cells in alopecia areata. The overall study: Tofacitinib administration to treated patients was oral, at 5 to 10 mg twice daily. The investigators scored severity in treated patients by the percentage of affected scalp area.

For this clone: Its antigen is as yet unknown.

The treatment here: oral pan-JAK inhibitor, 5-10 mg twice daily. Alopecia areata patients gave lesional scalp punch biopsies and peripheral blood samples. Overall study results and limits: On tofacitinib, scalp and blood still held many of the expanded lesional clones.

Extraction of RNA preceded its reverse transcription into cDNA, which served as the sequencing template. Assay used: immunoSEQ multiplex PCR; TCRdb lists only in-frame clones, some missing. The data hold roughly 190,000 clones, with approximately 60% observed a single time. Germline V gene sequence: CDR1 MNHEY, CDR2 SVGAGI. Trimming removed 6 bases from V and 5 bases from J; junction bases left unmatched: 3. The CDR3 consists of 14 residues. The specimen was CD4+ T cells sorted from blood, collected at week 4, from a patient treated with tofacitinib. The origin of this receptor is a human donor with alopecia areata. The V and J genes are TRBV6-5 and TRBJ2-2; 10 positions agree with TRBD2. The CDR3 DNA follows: TGTGCCAGCAGAGGGACTAGCGATACCGGGGAGCTGTTTTTT. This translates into CASRGTSDTGELFF.